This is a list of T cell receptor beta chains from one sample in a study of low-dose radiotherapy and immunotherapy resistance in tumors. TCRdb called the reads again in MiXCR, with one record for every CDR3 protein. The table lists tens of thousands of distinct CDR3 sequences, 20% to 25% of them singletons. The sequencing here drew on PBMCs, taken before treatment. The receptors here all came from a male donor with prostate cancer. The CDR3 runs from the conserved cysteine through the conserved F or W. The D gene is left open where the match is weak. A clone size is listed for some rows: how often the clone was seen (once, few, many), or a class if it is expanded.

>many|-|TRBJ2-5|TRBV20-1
CSANQGGAQETQYF
TGCAGTGCTAACCAGGGTGGGGCCCAAGAGACCCAGTACTTC
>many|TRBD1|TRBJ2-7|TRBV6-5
CASSYSRDRGSYEQYF
TGTGCCAGCAGTTACTCGAGGGACAGGGGGTCCTACGAGCAGTACTTC
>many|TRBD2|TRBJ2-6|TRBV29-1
CSVEELGGAGANVLTF
TGCAGCGTTGAAGAACTGGGGGGGGCTGGGGCCAACGTCCTGACTTTC
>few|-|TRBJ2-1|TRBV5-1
CACREWGSGDEQFF
TGCGCCTGCCGAGAATGGGGCTCAGGGGATGAGCAGTTCTTC
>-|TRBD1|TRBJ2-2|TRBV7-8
CASSWMTGAAGELFF
TGTGCCAGCAGCTGGATGACAGGGGCGGCCGGGGAGCTGTTTTTT
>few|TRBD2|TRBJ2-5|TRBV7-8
CASSISSGGALETQYF
TGTGCCAGCAGCATTTCTAGCGGGGGGGCCTTGGAGACCCAGTACTTC
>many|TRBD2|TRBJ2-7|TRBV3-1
CASSFIGLAGGSSYEQYF
TGTGCCAGCAGCTTCATCGGACTAGCGGGAGGGAGCTCCTACGAGCAGTACTTC
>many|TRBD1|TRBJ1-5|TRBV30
CAWGQGESQPQHF
TGTGCCTGGGGACAGGGCGAAAGTCAGCCCCAGCATTTT
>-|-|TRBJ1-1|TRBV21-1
CASSKRQLNTEAFF
TGTGCCAGCAGCAAAAGACAATTGAACACTGAAGCTTTCTTT
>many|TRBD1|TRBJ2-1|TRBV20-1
CSATTGTGKNNEQFF
TGCAGTGCTACCACCGGGACAGGGAAAAACAATGAGCAGTTCTTC
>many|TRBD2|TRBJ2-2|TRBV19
CASSILLAGGPRTGELFF
TGTGCCAGTAGTATCCTCCTAGCGGGAGGGCCGAGGACCGGGGAGCTGTTTTTT
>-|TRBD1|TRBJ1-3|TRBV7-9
CASSSPPPGQGGNTIYF
TGTGCCAGCAGCTCCCCTCCTCCGGGACAGGGAGGAAACACCATATATTTT
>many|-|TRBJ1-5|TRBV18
CASSPSEFSNQPQHF
TGTGCCAGCTCACCATCTGAATTCAGCAATCAGCCCCAGCATTTT
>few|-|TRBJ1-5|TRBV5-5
CASSQGMPRQPQHF
TGTGCCAGCAGCCAGGGGATGCCGAGACAGCCCCAGCATTTT
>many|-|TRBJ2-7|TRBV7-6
CASSAGLPPDEQYF
TGTGCCAGCAGCGCGGGTCTCCCCCCAGACGAGCAGTACTTC
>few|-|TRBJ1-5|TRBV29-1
CSVGYSNQPQHF
TGCAGCGTTGGGTATAGCAATCAGCCCCAGCATTTT
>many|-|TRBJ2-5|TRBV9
CASSPLVGRETQYF
TGTGCCAGCAGCCCCCTGGTGGGAAGAGAGACCCAGTACTTC
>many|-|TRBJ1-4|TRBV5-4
CASSLANEKLFF
TGTGCCAGCAGCTTAGCTAATGAAAAACTGTTTTTT
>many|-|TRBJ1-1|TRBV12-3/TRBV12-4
CASSLQGEDTEAFF
TGTGCCAGCAGCCTCCAGGGCGAGGACACTGAAGCTTTCTTT
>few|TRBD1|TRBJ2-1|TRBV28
CASSSPGTGAYNEQFF
TGTGCCAGCAGTTCCCCCGGGACAGGCGCCTACAATGAGCAGTTCTTC
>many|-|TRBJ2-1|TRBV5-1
CASSFAGSNEQFF
TGCGCCAGCAGCTTCGCAGGATCGAATGAGCAGTTCTTC
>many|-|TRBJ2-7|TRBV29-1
CSVGTGRGTIYEQYF
TGCAGCGTTGGGACGGGTAGGGGAACTATCTACGAGCAGTACTTC
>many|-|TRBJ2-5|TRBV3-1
CASRLKETQYF
TGTGCCAGCAGACTTAAAGAGACCCAGTACTTC
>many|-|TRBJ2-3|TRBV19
CASSIEKGKSTDTQYF
TGTGCCAGTAGTATCGAAAAGGGGAAAAGCACAGATACGCAGTATTTT
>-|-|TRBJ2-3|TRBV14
CASSPRLVGTDTQYF
TGTGCCAGCAGCCCTCGCCTAGTTGGGACAGATACGCAGTATTTT
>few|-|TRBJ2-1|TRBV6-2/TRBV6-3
CASSDSGVGYNEQFF
TGTGCCAGCAGTGACTCGGGAGTAGGATACAATGAGCAGTTCTTC